The next 26 T cell receptor beta chains were all read from a single sample in a study of molecular identifiers for immune sequencing clone quantification. Each CDR3 protein gets one entry after TCRdb re-called the PCR reads with MiXCR. This sample has 250,000 to 400,000 distinct CDR3 sequences, with roughly 23% found just once. Sequenced input: naive CD8+ T cells from blood, with Jurkat cell RNA spiked in. Subset noted: FACS-sorted CD8+CD4-CCR7+CD45RA+ naive T cells. Receptors were obtained from a human donor in good health. Some libraries in this study had Jurkat cell RNA spiked in.

This clonotype was seen ten or more times. The chain has TRBV28 and TRBJ1-2, with 7 positions matching TRBD1. The CDR3 has 17 residues. The junction had 12 bases not matched to a gene; V was cut back by 5 bases and J by 0 bases. CDR1 and CDR2 from the germline V gene are MDHEN and SYDVKM. CDR3 coding DNA: TGTGCCAGCAGTCCCGGGGACAGCTCAAGTCCTAACTATGGCTACACCTTC. Translating gives CASSPGDSSSPNYGYTF.

This clonotype showed up many times. V and J are TRBV5-1 and TRBJ1-5; D not certain. Trimming cost V 0 bases and J 4 bases, with 8 bases left between them. Germline lookup yields CDR1 SGHRS and CDR2 YFSETQ. This CDR3 comprises 14 residues. CDR3 residues: CASSLEGGNQPQHF. The CDR3 DNA follows: TGCGCCAGCAGCTTGGAAGGAGGGAATCAGCCCCAGCATTTT.

On this clonotype: A clone one base away is much larger, so this may be a read error. The CDR3 spells CAGSGQGTGVLADTQYF. In DNA, the CDR3 is TGTGCCGGCAGTGGGCAAGGAACAGGGGTCTTGGCAGATACGCAGTATTTT. The rearrangement uses TRBV6-2 or TRBV6-3 and TRBJ2-3, with 7 bases matching TRBD1. This CDR3 is built from 17 residues. CDR1 MNHEY and CDR2 SVGEGT come from the germline V gene.

This clonotype was detected ten times or more. V usage is TRBV7-9 and J usage is TRBJ2-7; 12 bases match TRBD2. CDR1 is SEHNR, CDR2 FQNEAQ, per germline (reference sequence). This CDR3 comprises 16 residues. Losses at the gene ends were 5 bases for V and 4 bases for J; bases not matched to a gene: 9. Here the CDR3 reads CASSALAGGPKYEQYF. DNA for the CDR3: TGTGCCAGCAGCGCTCTAGCGGGAGGGCCGAAATACGAGCAGTACTTC.

Concerning this clonotype itself: Mismatch with germline at one junction end may stem from a read error. The chain combines TRBV6-5 with TRBJ2-3; D possibly uses TRBD1 or TRBD2 (6 bases each). Germline CDR1 reads MNHEY; CDR2 reads SVGAGI. CDR3 length: 14 residues. In DNA form, the CDR3 reads TGTGCCAGCAAGGGGGGCCCGAGGAGGGATACGCTGTATTTT. This gives the protein CASKGGPRRDTLYF.

J is TRBJ2-7 and V is TRBV20-1; 9 bases agree with TRBD2. The CDR3 runs to 14 residues. V trimming: 4 bases; J trimming: 3 bases; junction bases outside the gene matches: 7. From germline, CDR1 is DFQATT and CDR2 SNEGSKA (reference sequence). This CDR3 reads CSATARAGGYEQYF. The CDR3, as DNA: TGCAGTGCTACTGCCCGAGCGGGAGGCTACGAGCAGTACTTC.

This clonotype was recorded at least ten times. CDR3 protein: CASSQDRGASTDTQYF. The CDR3 region has the DNA TGCGCCAGCAGCCAAGATCGGGGGGCCAGCACAGATACGCAGTATTTT. V gene TRBV4-3 combines with J gene TRBJ2-3, with D perhaps TRBD2 (7 bases). Germline CDR1 and CDR2: LGHNA and YSLEER. This CDR3 is 16 amino acids long. Trimming removed 0 bases at V and 0 bases at J, with 10 bases between.

V and J are TRBV20-1 and TRBJ2-7; 9 nucleotides align to TRBD1. This CDR3 has 17 residues. The V gene's germline CDR1 is DFQATT and CDR2 SNEGSKA (reference sequence). The V and J ends lost 1 base and 3 bases, in that order; junction bases with no gene match: 13. In nucleotides, the CDR3 is TGCAGTGCTAGAGGACACCCCCCGGGACAGGGTTTCTACGAGCAGTACTTC. Residues: CSARGHPPGQGFYEQYF.

The chain employs TRBV7-2 and TRBJ2-1; TRBD1 matches at 7 bases. This CDR3 is built from 16 residues. Germline V gene sequence: CDR1 SGHTA, CDR2 FQGNSA. Germline trimming cut 7 bases from V and 0 bases from J; bases unmatched to any gene: 9. The CDR3 nucleotides read TGTGCCAGCACCGGAGGACAGGCGAGCTCCTACAATGAGCAGTTCTTC. Its protein is CASTGGQASSYNEQFF.

The sample holds many counts of this clonotype. The V and J genes are TRBV20-1 and TRBJ1-5, with D uncertain. Germline CDR1 reads DFQATT; CDR2 reads SNEGSKA (reference sequence). There are 16 residues in the CDR3. Trimming pared 5 bases from V and 0 bases from J, leaving 17 bases between. CDR3 DNA: TGCAGTGCTGAGTTACCCGCAGCCCTTAGCAATCAGCCCCAGCATTTT. It encodes CSAELPAALSNQPQHF.

Turning to this clonotype: A much larger clone lies a single base off, so this may be a read error. The chain employs TRBV13 and TRBJ2-2; maybe TRBD2 (6 bases). CDR1 is PRHDT, CDR2 FYEKMQ, per germline (reference sequence). The CDR3 extends over 12 amino acids. The DNA of the CDR3 is TGTGCCAGCAGCTCCTCAGGCGGGGAGCTGCTTTTT. It encodes CASSSSGGELLF.

This clonotype was counted ten times or more. The chain combines TRBV7-2 with TRBJ2-5; D possibly corresponds to TRBD2 (7 bases). Germline CDR1 is SGHTA and CDR2 is FQGNSA. The CDR3 runs 16 residues. The V end was cut by 1 base, the J end by 4 bases, with 16 bases between. The CDR3 nucleotides are TGTGCCAGCAGCTTAGTCGGGGGGCTAGGAGGAGAGACCCAGTACTTC. Protein sequence: CASSLVGGLGGETQYF.

This clonotype was recorded at least ten times. This chain uses TRBV20-1 with TRBJ2-7, with D hard to call. V was shortened by 3 bases and J by 0 bases, with 9 bases between the two germline ends. Per germline, CDR1 DFQATT and CDR2 SNEGSKA (reference sequence). The CDR3 length is 13 residues. The CDR3 spells CSARSTSSYEQYF. The CDR3 DNA reads TGCAGTGCTAGGTCGACATCCTCCTACGAGCAGTACTTC.

This clonotype was observed a few times. V usage is TRBV6-2 or TRBV6-3 and J usage is TRBJ1-4, with D unresolved. The CDR3 is 12 residues long. V was shortened by 2 bases and J by 7 bases, with 5 bases between the two germline ends. Germline CDR1 and CDR2: MNHEY and SVGEGT. DNA for the CDR3: TGTGCCAGCAGTTACAGTTCTGAAAAACTGTTTTTT. Translation gives CASSYSSEKLFF.

The CDR3 loop reads CASSRTRTGVNTEAFF. CDR3 nucleotide sequence: TGTGCCAGCAGCCGAACCCGGACAGGAGTAAACACTGAAGCTTTCTTT. The V call is TRBV5-3, the J call TRBJ1-1; 7 bases map to TRBD1. TRBV5-3 is designated an ORF whose function remains uncertain. The CDR3 length is 16 residues. With V trimmed by 8 bases and J by 2 bases, 15 bases remained unmatched.

The table lists this clonotype with many counts. The chain employs TRBV19 and TRBJ1-5; no reliable D call. The CDR3 is 15 residues long. The germline V gene has CDR1 LNHDA and CDR2 SQIVND (reference sequence). Trimming took 6 bases from V and 0 from J, leaving 12 bases between them. CDR3 sequence reads: CASSLTEYSNQPQHF. The CDR3, as DNA: TGTGCCAGTAGCCTAACAGAGTATAGCAATCAGCCCCAGCATTTT.

This clonotype was recorded many times. CDR3: CASSLTGGVDTQYF. In nucleotides, the CDR3 is TGTGCCAGCAGTCTGACAGGGGGGGTAGATACGCAGTATTTT. The chain combines TRBV12-3 or TRBV12-4 with TRBJ2-3; 9 nucleotides line up with TRBD1. Germline trimming cut 5 bases from V and 5 bases from J; bases unmatched to any gene: 5. The CDR3 contains 14 residues.

Ten or more counts support this clonotype. The CDR3 spells CSVPGPGGTGELFF. The CDR3 region has the DNA TGCAGCGTCCCGGGACCTGGGGGCACCGGGGAGCTGTTTTTT. V usage is TRBV29-1 and J usage is TRBJ2-2, with D perhaps TRBD1 or TRBD2 (5 bases each). V was shortened by 6 bases and J by 4 bases, with 15 bases between the two germline ends. Germline values: CDR1 SQVTM, CDR2 ANQGSEA. This CDR3 contains 14 residues.

At least ten counts were recorded for this clonotype. Here the CDR3 reads CASSLGRPANTEAFF. CDR3 nucleotides: TGTGCCAGCAGCTTAGGTAGGCCGGCGAACACTGAAGCTTTCTTT. The V and J genes are TRBV7-8 and TRBJ1-1; D is undetermined. Between the trimmed V and J ends, which lost 1 base and 1 base, there was a span of 10 bases. Germline CDR1 is SGHVS and CDR2 is FQNEAQ. The length of the CDR3 is 15 residues.

This clonotype was detected ten times or more. The chain employs TRBV6-4 and TRBJ1-5; D gene uncertain. The germline CDR1 and CDR2 sequences are MRHNA and SNTAGT. V was cut by 6 bases and J by 0 bases, with 12 bases left in between. CDR3 length equals 15 residues. CDR3 region: CASRADWNSNQPQHF. CDR3 sequence (DNA): TGTGCCAGCAGGGCGGACTGGAATAGCAATCAGCCCCAGCATTTT.

This clonotype occurred many times. At one end, the junction sequence differs from germline, possibly due to a read error. The rearrangement uses TRBV12-3 or TRBV12-4 and TRBJ1-1; no definite D call. The CDR3 covers 12 residues. The CDR3 coding sequence is TGTGCCAGCAGTTCCCCGAACCCTGAAGCTTTCTTT. Its translation is CASSSPNPEAFF.

This clonotype was recorded at least ten times. The rearrangement joins TRBV28 to TRBJ1-2; TRBD1 might be the D (5 bases). V gave up 5 bases and J gave up 3 bases, with 19 bases separating them. This CDR3 has 16 residues. CDR1 is MDHEN, CDR2 SYDVKM, per germline. In DNA, the CDR3 is TGTGCCAGCAGTCCACCCCCCCAGGGTCGTGACTATGGCTACACCTTC. It is translated as CASSPPPQGRDYGYTF.

In this sample, this clonotype turned up many times. The chain employs TRBV15 and TRBJ2-3; D call uncertain. This CDR3 has 11 amino acids. The V gene lost 8 bases and the J gene lost 3 bases, with 6 bases spanning the gap. CDR1 is LNHNV and CDR2 is YYDKDF in the germline V gene (reference sequence). The CDR3 region is CATGMTDTQYF. The CDR3 DNA sequence: TGTGCCACCGGAATGACAGATACGCAGTATTTT.

Remarks on this clonotype: A much larger clone lies one base from this, so it may be a read error. The chain is built from TRBV28 and TRBJ2-3; D unclear. The CDR3 runs to 14 residues. Germline CDR1 MDHEN, CDR2 SYDVKM. Trimming shortened V by 5 bases and J by 0 bases, and 9 bases separated the two germline ends. The CDR3 here is CASSPSSSTDTQYF. CDR3 sequence (DNA): TGTGCCAGCAGTCCATCCAGTAGCACAGATACGCAGTATTTT.

Many counts were recorded for this clonotype. J is TRBJ2-7 and V is TRBV30; the match to TRBD2 covers 8 bases. The CDR3 contains 13 residues. The germline V gene has CDR1 GTSNPN and CDR2 SVGIG (reference sequence). J was trimmed by 0 bases and V by 5 bases; bases with no gene match: 3. The CDR3, as DNA: TGTGCCTGGGAGAGCGGGAGCTCCTACGAGCAGTACTTC. Its protein product is CAWESGSSYEQYF.

V gene TRBV7-9 combines with J gene TRBJ1-6; D not certain. The CDR3 totals 14 residues. Trimming shortened V by 3 bases and J by 9 bases, and 12 bases separated the two germline ends. The germline V gene has CDR1 SEHNR and CDR2 FQNEAQ (reference sequence). CDR3 sequence reads: CASSFDLGGSPLHF. CDR3 coding DNA: TGTGCCAGCAGCTTTGATCTTGGAGGTTCACCCCTCCACTTT. Filled out from reference TRBV7-9 and TRBJ1-6, the complete variable domain reads DTGVSQNPRHKITKRGQNVTFRCDPISEHNRLYWYRQTLGQGPEFLTYFQNEAQLEKSRLLSDRFSAERPKGSFSTLEIQRTEQGDSAMYLCASSFDLGGSPLHFGNGTRLTVT.